This record covers a single T cell receptor (beta chain). This sample stems from a study of blood T cells in healthy people across ages. Combining a sample-barcoded 5' primer with a J-beta primer mix, a second PCR ran for roughly 6 to 11 cycles. TCRdb recomputed calls from the 5' RACE reads with MiXCR, one row per CDR3 protein. This table has about 800,000 distinct CDR3 sequences, about 25% appearing once. Trimming took 3 bases from V and 10 from J; bases not matched to a gene: 12. The CDR3 has 15 residues. Looked up from germline, CDR1 is SGHKS and CDR2 is YYEKEE (reference sequence). The data also belong to a second study, concerning T cells of mothers and their children. From that paper: The study found slightly higher but non-significant overlap in related versus unrelated mother-child pairs.

The V and J genes are TRBV5-5 and TRBJ2-1; 8 bases match TRBD1. The sequenced sample consisted of blood. This TCR was recovered from a boy between 5 and 17 years old in good health. The CDR3 loop reads CASSYTGSGGEEQFF. CDR3 sequence (DNA): TGTGCCAGCAGCTACACAGGATCAGGGGGCGAGGAGCAGTTCTTC. Filled out from reference TRBV5-5 and TRBJ2-1, the complete variable domain reads DAGVTQSPTHLIKTRGQQVTLRCSPISGHKSVSWYQQVLGQGPQFIFQYYEKEERGRGNFPDRFSARQFPNYSSELNVNALLLGDSALYLCASSYTGSGGEEQFFGPGTRLTVL.